Listed here are 10 T cell receptor beta chains from one sample, sequenced in a study of T cells in localized non-small cell lung cancer (dated by TCRdb to the early 2020s). The protocol used for the library was the immunoSEQ multiplex PCR assay. In its TCRdb copy, this immuneACCESS table keeps in-frame sequences only and misses some clones. Where compared with another copy, unresolved V genes explain less than half of these, and the others have no known cause. For this sample the table gives more than 9,000 clones, of which less than 55% were detected only once. The ten largest clones add up to 3% to 4% of the sample. Here the sequenced sample was lymph node tissue, taken before any cancer treatment. The receptors originated from a woman aged 40-69 years with stage I lung adenocarcinoma.

In this sample, this clone turned up a few times. V is TRBV4-1 and J is TRBJ1-1, with D possibly matching TRBD1 (5 bases). In germline, CDR1 is MGHRA, CDR2 YSYEKL. There are 18 residues in the CDR3. V was pared by 1 base and J by 0 bases, with 18 bases between. CDR3 nucleotide sequence: TGCGCCAGCAGCCAAGGCCGCCATGGCGGGGGGATGAACACTGAAGCTTTCTTT. Protein: CASSQGRHGGGMNTEAFF.

The chain uses TRBV6-8 and TRBJ2-3, with TRBD1 matching 11 bases. After removal of 5 bases from V and 4 bases from J, the junction contained 5 bases not matched to a gene. Looked up from germline, CDR1 is MNHGY and CDR2 is SAAAGT. The CDR3 is 15 residues long. The DNA of the CDR3 is TGTGCCAGCAGTGACCGGGACAGGGGGTCAGATACGCAGTATTTT. This encodes CASSDRDRGSDTQYF.

This clone has more than one count but fewer than ten. The rearrangement uses TRBV25-1 and TRBJ1-2, with 7 bases lining up with TRBD1. The CDR3 sequence is 15 residues long. Germline trimming cut 2 bases from V and 4 bases from J; bases unmatched to any gene: 7. CDR1 is MGHDK, CDR2 SYGVNS, per germline. CDR3 loop: CASSEGNRGSYGYTF. CDR3 in DNA: TGTGCCAGCAGTGAAGGGAACAGGGGCTCCTATGGCTACACCTTC.

This chain links TRBV9 with TRBJ2-7; 8 bases agree with TRBD1. This CDR3 is built from 14 residues. CDR1 is SGDLS, CDR2 YYNGEE, per germline. Trimming cost V 10 bases and J 4 bases; bases outside gene matches: 13. CDR3 sequence reads: CAGTGGISLYEQYF. DNA for the CDR3: TGTGCCGGGACAGGCGGGATTTCCTTATACGAGCAGTACTTC.

This clone turned up a few times. V usage is TRBV11-3 and J usage is TRBJ1-2, with D maybe TRBD1 (5 bases). Trimming shortened V by 3 bases and J by 3 bases, and 11 bases separated the two germline ends. The germline V gene has CDR1 SGHNT and CDR2 YENEEA. This CDR3 is built from 14 residues. CDR3 nucleotide sequence: TGTGCCAGCAGCTTTGCCCTACAGGACTATGGCTACACCTTC. Protein product: CASSFALQDYGYTF.

In this sample, this clone turned up once. V and J are TRBV19 and TRBJ2-2; perhaps TRBD1 as D (6 bases). The V gene's germline CDR1 is LNHDA and CDR2 SQIVND (reference sequence). There are 15 residues in the CDR3. V was pared by 3 bases and J by 6 bases, with 14 bases between. The CDR3 is CASSIDAGVAGELFF. CDR3 nucleotides: TGTGCCAGTAGTATTGATGCAGGGGTAGCCGGGGAGCTGTTTTTT.

A few counts support this clone. The V and J genes are TRBV19 and TRBJ1-2; a weak D match, TRBD1 (5 bases). Germline CDR1 reads LNHDA; CDR2 reads SQIVND (reference sequence). V was pared by 4 bases and J by 8 bases, with 17 bases between. This CDR3 has 14 amino acids. CDR3 sequence (DNA): TGTGCCAGTAGTACTCGCGGATCGTGGGACGGCTACACCTTC. Protein product: CASSTRGSWDGYTF.

The V call is TRBV30, the J call TRBJ2-7; D could derive from TRBD1 or TRBD2 (5 bases each). Trimming shortened V by 1 base and J by 1 base, and 20 bases separated the two germline ends. The CDR3 extends over 17 amino acids. Germline loops: CDR1 GTSNPN, CDR2 SVGIG (reference sequence). The DNA for the CDR3 is TGTGCCTGGAGTGGAGGGGATATTCGGTCTCCATCCTACGAGCAGTACTTC. Translating it yields CAWSGGDIRSPSYEQYF.

V is TRBV29-1 and J is TRBJ2-3; no clear D. The V gene's germline CDR1 is SQVTM and CDR2 ANQGSEA. The CDR3 length is 12 residues. The V and J ends lost 5 bases and 2 bases respectively, with 8 bases between them. CDR3 residues: CSVQAITDTQYF. In DNA, the CDR3 is TGCAGCGTTCAAGCAATCACAGATACGCAGTATTTT.

This clone was found a few times. V gene TRBV6-1 combines with J gene TRBJ1-3, with D maybe TRBD1 (5 bases). The CDR3 is 15 amino acids. Trimming shortened V by 0 bases and J by 4 bases, and 10 bases separated the two germline ends. CDR1 MNHNS and CDR2 SASEGT come from the germline V gene. Written as DNA, the CDR3 is TGTGCCAGCAGTGAAGCGGACATCTACGGAAACACCATATATTTT. Encoded protein: CASSEADIYGNTIYF.